A single sample is the source of the 2 T cell receptor beta chains below, sequenced in a study of cytomegalovirus exposure and HLA in healthy donors. PCR was performed using 60 Vbeta and 13 Jbeta primers. TCRdb's copy holds only in-frame clones and misses some; the assay was immunoSEQ multiplex PCR. The sample records 170,000 or so clones, 65% to 90% being singletons. The sequenced sample consisted of PBMCs. These receptors all come from a man aged 50-59 years in good health and CMV-seropositive.

The chain joins TRBV12-5 to TRBJ1-1, with no clear D. Trimming removed 3 bases from V and 4 bases from J, with 12 bases in between. The germline CDR1 and CDR2 sequences are LGHNT and FRNRAP. The CDR3 sequence is 14 residues long. The CDR3: CASGFVFGSTEAFF. CDR3 DNA: TGTGCTAGTGGTTTCGTTTTCGGGAGCACTGAAGCTTTCTTT.

The CDR3 loop is CSIQGAGGYTF. The CDR3 coding sequence is TGCAGCATACAGGGGGCGGGCGGCTACACCTTC. This sequence joins TRBV29-1 and TRBJ1-2; 9 nucleotides agree with TRBD1. CDR1 is SQVTM, CDR2 ANQGSEA, per germline. The CDR3 covers 11 residues. V shed 8 bases and J 8 bases; nucleotides not matched to a gene: 6.